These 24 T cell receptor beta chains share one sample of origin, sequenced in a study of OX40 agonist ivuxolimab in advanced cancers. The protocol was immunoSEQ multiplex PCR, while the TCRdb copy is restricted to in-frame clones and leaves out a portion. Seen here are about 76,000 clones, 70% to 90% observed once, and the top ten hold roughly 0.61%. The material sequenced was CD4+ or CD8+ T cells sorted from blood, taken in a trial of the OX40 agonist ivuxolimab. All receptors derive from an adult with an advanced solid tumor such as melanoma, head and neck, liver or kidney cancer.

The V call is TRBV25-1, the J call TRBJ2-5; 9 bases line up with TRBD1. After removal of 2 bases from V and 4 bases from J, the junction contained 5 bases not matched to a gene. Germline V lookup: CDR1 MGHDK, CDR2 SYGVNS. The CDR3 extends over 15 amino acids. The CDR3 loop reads CASSEPGTGRETQYF. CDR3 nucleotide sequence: TGTGCCAGCAGTGAACCCGGGACAGGGAGAGAGACCCAGTACTTC.

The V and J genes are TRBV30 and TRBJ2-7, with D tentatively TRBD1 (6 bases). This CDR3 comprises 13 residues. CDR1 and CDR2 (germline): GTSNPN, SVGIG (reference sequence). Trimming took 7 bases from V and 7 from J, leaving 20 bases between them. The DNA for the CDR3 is TGTGCCTTGGGGGCCGGGGCCAAAAGGGAGCAGTACTTC. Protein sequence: CALGAGAKREQYF.

Here the CDR3 reads CASSGQNYGYTF. The CDR3 DNA sequence: TGTGCCAGCTCGGGACAGAACTATGGCTACACCTTC. V gene TRBV19 combines with J gene TRBJ1-2; 7 nucleotides match TRBD1. Germline CDR1 LNHDA, CDR2 SQIVND (reference sequence). With 9 bases clipped from V and 2 bases from J, the junction kept 3 bases outside the gene matches. CDR3 length equals 12 residues.

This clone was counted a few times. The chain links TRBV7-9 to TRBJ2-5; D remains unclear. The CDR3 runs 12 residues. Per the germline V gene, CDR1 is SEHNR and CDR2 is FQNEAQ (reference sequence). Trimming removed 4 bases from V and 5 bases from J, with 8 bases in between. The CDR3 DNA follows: TGTGCCAGCAGCTGGTTGGGTGAGACCCAGTACTTC. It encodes CASSWLGETQYF. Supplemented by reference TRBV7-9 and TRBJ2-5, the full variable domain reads DTGVSQNPRHKITKRGQNVTFRCDPISEHNRLYWYRQTLGQGPEFLTYFQNEAQLEKSRLLSDRFSAERPKGSFSTLEIQRTEQGDSAMYLCASSWLGETQYFGPGTRLLVL.

This CDR3 is CASESSYEQYF. In DNA form, the CDR3 reads TGTGCCAGCGAGAGCTCCTACGAGCAGTACTTC. The chain uses TRBV7-9 and TRBJ2-7; no firm D call. The V gene's germline CDR1 is SEHNR and CDR2 FQNEAQ (reference sequence). The V and J ends lost 8 bases and 0 bases respectively, with 5 bases between them. The CDR3 has 11 amino acids. Filled out from reference TRBV7-9 and TRBJ2-7, the complete variable domain reads DTGVSQNPRHKITKRGQNVTFRCDPISEHNRLYWYRQTLGQGPEFLTYFQNEAQLEKSRLLSDRFSAERPKGSFSTLEIQRTEQGDSAMYLCASESSYEQYFGPGTRLTVT.

This CDR3 is CASSLMLLAFF. CDR3 sequence (DNA): TGTGCCAGCAGCTTAATGCTACTGGCTTTCTTT. The chain recombines TRBV7-2 with TRBJ1-1; D not certain. Per the germline V gene, CDR1 is SGHTA and CDR2 is FQGNSA. The CDR3 sequence is 11 residues long. Deletions cut 2 bases from V and 11 bases from J, with 9 bases between.

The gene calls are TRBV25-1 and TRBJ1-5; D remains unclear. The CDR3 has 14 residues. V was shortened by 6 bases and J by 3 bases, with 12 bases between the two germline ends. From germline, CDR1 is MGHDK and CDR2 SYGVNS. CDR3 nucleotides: TGTGCCAGCAGAAAACGCATATTCAATCAGCCCCAGCATTTT. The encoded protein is CASRKRIFNQPQHF.

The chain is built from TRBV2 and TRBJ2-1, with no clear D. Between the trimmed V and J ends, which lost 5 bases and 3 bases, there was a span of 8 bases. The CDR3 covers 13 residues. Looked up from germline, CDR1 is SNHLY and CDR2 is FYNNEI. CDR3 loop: CASSTDGYNEQFF. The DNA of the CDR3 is TGTGCCAGCAGTACCGACGGCTACAATGAGCAGTTCTTC.

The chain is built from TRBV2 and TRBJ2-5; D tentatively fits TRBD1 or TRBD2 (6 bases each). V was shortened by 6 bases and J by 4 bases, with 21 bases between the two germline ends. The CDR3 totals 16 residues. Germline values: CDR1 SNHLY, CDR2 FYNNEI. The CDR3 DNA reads TGTGCCAGCAGAAGAACGGGGGCGGCAAGAGGAGAGACCCAGTACTTC. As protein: CASRRTGAARGETQYF.

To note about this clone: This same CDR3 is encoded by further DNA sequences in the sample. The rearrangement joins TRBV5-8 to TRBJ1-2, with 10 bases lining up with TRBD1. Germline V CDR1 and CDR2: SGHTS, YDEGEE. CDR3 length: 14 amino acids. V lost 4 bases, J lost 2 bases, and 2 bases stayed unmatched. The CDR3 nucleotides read TGTGCCAGCAGCCCGGGACAGGGGAACTATGGCTACACCTTC. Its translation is CASSPGQGNYGYTF.

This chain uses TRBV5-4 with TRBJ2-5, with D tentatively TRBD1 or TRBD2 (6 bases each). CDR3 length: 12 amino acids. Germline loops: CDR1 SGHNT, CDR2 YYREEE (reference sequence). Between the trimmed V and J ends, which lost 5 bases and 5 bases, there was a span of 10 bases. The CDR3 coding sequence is TGTGCCAGCAGGGGGGGCGGGGAGACCCAGTACTTC. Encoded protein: CASRGGGETQYF.

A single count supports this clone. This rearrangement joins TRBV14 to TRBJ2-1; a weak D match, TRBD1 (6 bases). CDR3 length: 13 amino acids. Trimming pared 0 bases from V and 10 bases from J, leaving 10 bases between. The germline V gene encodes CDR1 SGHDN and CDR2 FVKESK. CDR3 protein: CASSQDWGPEQFF. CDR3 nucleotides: TGTGCCAGCAGCCAAGATTGGGGGCCGGAGCAGTTCTTC.

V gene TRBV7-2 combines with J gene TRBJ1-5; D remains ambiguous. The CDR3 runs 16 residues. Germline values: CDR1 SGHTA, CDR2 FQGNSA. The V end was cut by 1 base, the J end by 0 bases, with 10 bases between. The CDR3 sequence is CASSLGWSFSNQPQHF. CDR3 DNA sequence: TGTGCCAGCAGCTTAGGGTGGTCCTTTAGCAATCAGCCCCAGCATTTT.

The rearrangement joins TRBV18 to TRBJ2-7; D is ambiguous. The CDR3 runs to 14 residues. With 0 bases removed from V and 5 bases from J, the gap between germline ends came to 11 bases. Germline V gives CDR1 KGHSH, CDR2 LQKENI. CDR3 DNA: TGTGCCAGCTCACCACCGGGTAGGGCGGACGAGCAGTACTTC. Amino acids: CASSPPGRADEQYF. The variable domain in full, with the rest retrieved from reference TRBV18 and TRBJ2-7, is NAGVMQNPRHLVRRRGQEARLRCSPMKGHSHVYWYRQLPEEGLKFMVYLQKENIIDESGMPKERFSAEFPKEGPSILRIQQVVRGDSAAYFCASSPPGRADEQYFGPGTRLTVT.

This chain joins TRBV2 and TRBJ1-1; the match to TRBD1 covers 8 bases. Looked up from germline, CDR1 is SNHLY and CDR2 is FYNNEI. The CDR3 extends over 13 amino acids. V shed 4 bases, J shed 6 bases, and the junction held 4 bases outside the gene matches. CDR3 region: CASSVDRDPEAFF. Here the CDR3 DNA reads TGTGCCAGCAGTGTGGACAGGGACCCTGAAGCTTTCTTT.

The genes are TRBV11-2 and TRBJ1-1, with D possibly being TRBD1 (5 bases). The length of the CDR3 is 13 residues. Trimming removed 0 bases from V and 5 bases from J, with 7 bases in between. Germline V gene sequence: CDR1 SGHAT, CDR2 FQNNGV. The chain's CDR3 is CASSLEGHTEAFF. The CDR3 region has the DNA TGTGCCAGCAGCTTAGAGGGGCATACTGAAGCTTTCTTT.

The CDR3 DNA is TGTGCCAGCAGTCCCCGGGGGGGGAGGGACAATCAGCCCCAGCATTTT. It codes for CASSPRGGRDNQPQHF. This sequence joins TRBV27 and TRBJ1-5; the D gene is possibly TRBD1 (5 bases). V lost 5 bases and J 3 bases, leaving 17 bases between the germline ends. Germline CDR1 is MNHEY and CDR2 is SMNVEV (reference sequence). The CDR3 has 16 amino acids.

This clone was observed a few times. The CDR3 is CASSSPPPPLEKLFF. The CDR3 nucleotides read TGTGCCAGCAGCTCGCCTCCCCCACCCTTAGAAAAACTGTTTTTT. The genes are TRBV7-9 and TRBJ1-4; D ambiguous. The germline V gene has CDR1 SEHNR and CDR2 FQNEAQ (reference sequence). Trimming stripped 4 bases from V and 8 bases from J, with 17 bases between. This CDR3 region has 15 residues. Full variable domain (remainder filled in from reference TRBV7-9 and TRBJ1-4): DTGVSQNPRHKITKRGQNVTFRCDPISEHNRLYWYRQTLGQGPEFLTYFQNEAQLEKSRLLSDRFSAERPKGSFSTLEIQRTEQGDSAMYLCASSSPPPPLEKLFFGSGTQLSVL.

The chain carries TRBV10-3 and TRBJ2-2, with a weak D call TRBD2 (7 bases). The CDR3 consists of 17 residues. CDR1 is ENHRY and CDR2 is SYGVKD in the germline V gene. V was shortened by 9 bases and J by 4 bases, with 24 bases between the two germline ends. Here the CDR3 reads CAIQDTFAGASTGELFF. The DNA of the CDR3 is TGTGCCATTCAGGACACGTTTGCGGGGGCATCCACCGGGGAGCTGTTTTTT.

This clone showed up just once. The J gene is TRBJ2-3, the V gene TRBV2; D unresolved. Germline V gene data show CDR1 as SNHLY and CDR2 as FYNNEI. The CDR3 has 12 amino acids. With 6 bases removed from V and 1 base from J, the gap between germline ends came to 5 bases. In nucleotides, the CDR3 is TGTGCCAGCAGCCTCGGCACAGATACGCAGTATTTT. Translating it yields CASSLGTDTQYF.

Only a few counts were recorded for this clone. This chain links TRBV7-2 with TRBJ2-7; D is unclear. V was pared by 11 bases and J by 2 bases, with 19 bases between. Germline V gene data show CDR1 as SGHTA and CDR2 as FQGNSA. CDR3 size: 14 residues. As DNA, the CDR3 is TGTGCCTCCCACGACCCGGGTTCCACCTACGAGCAGTACTTC. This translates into CASHDPGSTYEQYF.

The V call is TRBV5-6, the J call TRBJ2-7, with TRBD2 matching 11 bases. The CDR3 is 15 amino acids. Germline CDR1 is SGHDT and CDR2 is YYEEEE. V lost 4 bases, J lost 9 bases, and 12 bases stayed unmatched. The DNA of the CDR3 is TGTGCCAGCAGCGCGACTAGCGGGGCCGTGTCGGGGCAGTACTTC. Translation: CASSATSGAVSGQYF.

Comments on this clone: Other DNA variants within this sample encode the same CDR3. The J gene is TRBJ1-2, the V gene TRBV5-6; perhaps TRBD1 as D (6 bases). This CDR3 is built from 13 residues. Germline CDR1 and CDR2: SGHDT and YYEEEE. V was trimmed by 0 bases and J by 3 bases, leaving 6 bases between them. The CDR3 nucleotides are TGTGCCAGCAGCTTGGACAGGGACTATGGCTACACCTTC. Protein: CASSLDRDYGYTF. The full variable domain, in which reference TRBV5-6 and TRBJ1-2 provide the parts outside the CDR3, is DAGVTQSPTHLIKTRGQQVTLRCSPKSGHDTVSWYQQALGQGPQFIFQYYEEEERQRGNFPDRFSGHQFPNYSSELNVNALLLGDSALYLCASSLDRDYGYTFGSGTRLTVV.

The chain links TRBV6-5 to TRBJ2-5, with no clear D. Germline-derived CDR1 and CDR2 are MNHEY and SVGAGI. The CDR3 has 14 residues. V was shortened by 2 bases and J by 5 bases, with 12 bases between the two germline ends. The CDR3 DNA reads TGTGCCAGCAGTTACGCGAGCGCCGGGGAGACCCAGTACTTC. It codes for CASSYASAGETQYF.